The source of this TCR beta chain is a study of CD4+ T cells in melanoma. Study results and caveats: CD8+ T cell, macrophage and B cell function reportedly correlated with neoantigen-specific CD4+ T cells.

The data were produced by immunoSEQ multiplex PCR, yet TCRdb's version contains in-frame clones alone and is incomplete. The sample holds 50,000 or so clones, approximately 89% seen once. On this clone: Its antigen is not known.

The sequence was collected from a human donor with melanoma. The sample was peripheral blood.

The CDR3 here is CASSQSEGGVTEAFF. Written as DNA, the CDR3 is TGTGCCAGCAGCCAAAGCGAAGGGGGCGTCACTGAAGCTTTCTTT. The chain links TRBV4-2 to TRBJ1-1, with 7 bases lining up with TRBD1. V lost 2 bases, J lost 4 bases, and 7 bases stayed unmatched. CDR3 length: 15 residues. Germline values: CDR1 LGHNA, CDR2 YNFKEQ.